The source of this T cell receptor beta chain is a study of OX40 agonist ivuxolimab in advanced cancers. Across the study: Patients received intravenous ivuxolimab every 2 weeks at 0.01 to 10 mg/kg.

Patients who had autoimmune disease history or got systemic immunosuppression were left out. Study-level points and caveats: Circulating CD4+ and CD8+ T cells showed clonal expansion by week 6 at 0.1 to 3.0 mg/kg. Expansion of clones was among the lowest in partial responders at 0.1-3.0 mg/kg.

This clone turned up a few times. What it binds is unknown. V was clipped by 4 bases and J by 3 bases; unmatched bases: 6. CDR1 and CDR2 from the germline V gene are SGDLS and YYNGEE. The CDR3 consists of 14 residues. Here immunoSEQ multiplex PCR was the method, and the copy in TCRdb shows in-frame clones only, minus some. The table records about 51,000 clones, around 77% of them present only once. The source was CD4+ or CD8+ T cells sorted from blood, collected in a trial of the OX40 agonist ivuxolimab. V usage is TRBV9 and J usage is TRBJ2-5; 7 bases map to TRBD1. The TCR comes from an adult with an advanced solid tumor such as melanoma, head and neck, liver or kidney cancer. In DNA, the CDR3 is TGTGCCAGCAGCCAAGGGGGCTGGAAAGAGACCCAGTACTTC. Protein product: CASSQGGWKETQYF.